This TCR beta chain was sequenced during a study of beta chain features in type 1 diabetes. Study-wide points: Shortening that was moderate but significant affected the TCRB CDR3s of Type 1 diabetes patients in all four CD4+ subsets. Whether HLA type influences TCRB rearrangement remained unresolved here.

Looked up from germline, CDR1 is MDHEN and CDR2 is SYDVKM. This CDR3 spans 14 amino acids. Trimming pared 6 bases from V and 0 bases from J, leaving 11 bases between. As to this clone: Its antigen is not identified.

Expressed TCRB transcripts got sequenced, as all isolated RNA was reverse transcribed. Produced via immunoSEQ multiplex PCR; TCRdb's table is partial and in-frame only. The table lists around 150,000 clones, about 63% of them singletons, with 0.08% to 0.09% in the top ten. Cells sorted by CD45RO/CCR7/CD25/CD127/CD95/CD27 comprised CD4+ naive, central memory, regulatory and stem cell-like memory cells. The chain uses TRBV28 and TRBJ1-1; tentatively, D is TRBD1 (6 bases). The TCR sequence derives from a man aged 25-40 years with type 1 diabetes. The sequenced sample was naive CD4+ T cells from blood. CDR3 coding DNA: TGTGCCAGCAGGCAACAGGGTTTGAACACTGAAGCTTTCTTT. It translates to CASRQQGLNTEAFF.